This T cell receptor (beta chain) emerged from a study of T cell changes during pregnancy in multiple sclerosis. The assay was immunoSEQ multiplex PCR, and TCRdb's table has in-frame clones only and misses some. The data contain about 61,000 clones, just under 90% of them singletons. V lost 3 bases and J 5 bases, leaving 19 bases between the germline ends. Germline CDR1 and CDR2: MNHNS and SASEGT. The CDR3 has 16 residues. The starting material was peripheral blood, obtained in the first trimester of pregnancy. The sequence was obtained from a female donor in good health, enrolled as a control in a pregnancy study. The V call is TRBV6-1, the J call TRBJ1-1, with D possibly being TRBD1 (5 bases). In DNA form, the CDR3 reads TGTGCCAGCAGTGACCTAAGACAGACCCAGGGAACTGAAGCTTTCTTT. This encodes CASSDLRQTQGTEAFF.